These 26 T cell receptor beta chains share one sample of origin, sequenced in a study of neurological immune-mediated disorders. TCRdb recomputed calls from the 5' RACE reads with MiXCR, one row per CDR3 protein. The data hold tens of thousands of distinct CDR3 sequences, with more than 5% observed a single time. Input material: CD4+ T cells from blood. The receptors originated from a woman between 18 and 29 years old with multiple sclerosis.

The V and J genes are TRBV12-2 and TRBJ2-5; the table's D call, TRBD1, has no DNA check behind it. TRBV12-2 is recorded as a pseudogene. This CDR3 is 16 amino acids long. The CDR3 coding sequence is TGTGCAAGTCGCTTAGGAGGGTCTGGGGGCGGGGAGACCCAGTACTTC. Its translation is CASRLGGSGGGETQYF.

This clonotype was seen at least ten times. The chain links TRBV7-2 to TRBJ1-5; D is unresolved. Germline lookup yields CDR1 SGHTA and CDR2 FQGNSA. CDR3 length equals 14 residues. Trimming stripped 1 base from V and 4 bases from J, with 8 bases between. In DNA form, the CDR3 reads TGTGCCAGCAGCTTAGTCGCGGGGAATCAGCCCCAGCATTTT. The encoded protein is CASSLVAGNQPQHF.

This chain joins TRBV5-5 and TRBJ2-3, with unresolved D. The germline CDR1 and CDR2 sequences are SGHKS and YYEKEE (reference sequence). V was shortened by 6 bases and J by 0 bases, with 17 bases between the two germline ends. The CDR3 consists of 16 residues. CDR3 sequence reads: CASTSWAFASTDTQYF. As DNA, the CDR3 is TGTGCCAGCACCTCCTGGGCTTTTGCTAGCACAGATACGCAGTATTTT.

This clonotype was found a few times. The V call is TRBV29-1, the J call TRBJ1-1; 10 bases map to TRBD1. CDR1 is SQVTM and CDR2 is ANQGSEA in the germline V gene. The CDR3 is 12 amino acids. V lost 7 bases to trimming and J lost 4 bases; unmatched junction nucleotides: 3. The CDR3 is CSGGDRGTEAFF. In DNA form, the CDR3 reads TGCAGCGGGGGGGACAGGGGCACTGAAGCTTTCTTT.

The chain combines TRBV18 with TRBJ1-4; D is undetermined. V lost 0 bases and J 5 bases, leaving 13 bases between the germline ends. The length of the CDR3 is 16 residues. CDR1 and CDR2 (germline): KGHSH, LQKENI. CDR3 amino acids: CASSPPSLGYNEKLFF. CDR3 bases: TGTGCCAGCTCACCACCGTCTTTAGGTTACAATGAAAAACTGTTTTTT.

This clonotype was seen ten or more times. The V and J genes are TRBV29-1 and TRBJ2-5; TRBD2 matches at 8 bases. With V trimmed by 6 bases and J by 0 bases, 9 bases remained unmatched. CDR1 is SQVTM and CDR2 is ANQGSEA in the germline V gene. This CDR3 comprises 15 residues. The CDR3 loop is CSVGGGRGYQETQYF. The CDR3 nucleotides are TGCAGCGTCGGGGGGGGTCGGGGCTACCAAGAGACCCAGTACTTC.

This clonotype has at least ten counts. The chain carries TRBV9 and TRBJ1-1; possible D gene TRBD1, 5 bases. The V and J ends lost 0 bases and 5 bases respectively, with 11 bases between them. The germline CDR1 and CDR2 sequences are SGDLS and YYNGEE. The CDR3 covers 14 residues. The CDR3 DNA reads as TGTGCCAGCAGCGTAGAACAGGCGGGGACTGAAGCTTTCTTT. As protein: CASSVEQAGTEAFF.

Many counts were recorded for this clonotype. This CDR3 is CASSGLGLAGPTDTQYF. The CDR3 region has the DNA TGTGCCAGCAGTGGGTTAGGACTAGCGGGCCCCACAGATACGCAGTATTTT. The genes are TRBV2 and TRBJ2-3, with TRBD2 matching over 11 bases. Losses at the gene ends were 4 bases for V and 2 bases for J; bases not matched to a gene: 8. The CDR3 is made up of 17 amino acids. The germline V gene encodes CDR1 SNHLY and CDR2 FYNNEI. Using reference TRBV2 and TRBJ2-3 for the parts outside the CDR3, the full variable domain is EPEVTQTPSHQVTQMGQEVILRCVPISNHLYFYWYRQILGQKVEFLVSFYNNEISEKSEIFDDQFSVERPDGSNFTLKIRSTKLEDSAMYFCASSGLGLAGPTDTQYFGPGTRLTVL.

This clonotype was seen at least ten times. The chain carries TRBV10-3 and TRBJ2-3; 11 bases fit TRBD2. This CDR3 comprises 19 residues. Per germline, CDR1 ENHRY and CDR2 SYGVKD. The V and J ends lost 0 bases and 0 bases, in that order; junction bases with no gene match: 8. The CDR3 region is CAISESPGTSGSSTDTQYF. The CDR3 bases are TGTGCCATCAGTGAGTCCCCCGGGACTAGCGGTTCTAGCACAGATACGCAGTATTTT.

In this sample, this clonotype turned up many times. This chain uses TRBV18 with TRBJ1-1, with unresolved D. The CDR3 is made up of 15 amino acids. CDR1 KGHSH and CDR2 LQKENI come from the germline V gene. The V and J ends lost 4 bases and 2 bases respectively, with 14 bases between them. The CDR3 sequence: CASSLGAPSNTEAFF. In nucleotides, the CDR3 is TGTGCCAGCTCACTCGGAGCACCGTCTAACACTGAAGCTTTCTTT. Supplemented by reference TRBV18 and TRBJ1-1, the full variable domain reads NAGVMQNPRHLVRRRGQEARLRCSPMKGHSHVYWYRQLPEEGLKFMVYLQKENIIDESGMPKERFSAEFPKEGPSILRIQQVVRGDSAAYFCASSLGAPSNTEAFFGQGTRLTVV.

The genes are TRBV20-1 and TRBJ2-1; 11 bases are shared with TRBD2. V was pared by 5 bases and J by 4 bases, with 4 bases of the junction left unmatched. Germline CDR1 reads DFQATT; CDR2 reads SNEGSKA (reference sequence). This CDR3 is built from 14 residues. The CDR3 spells CSASGTSGYNEQFF. CDR3 nucleotides: TGCAGTGCTTCCGGGACTAGCGGTTACAATGAGCAGTTCTTC.

This clonotype was seen at least ten times. The chain carries TRBV6-6 and TRBJ1-5, with a tentative D call TRBD1 (5 bases). Germline assignment: CDR1 MNHNY and CDR2 SVGAGI (reference sequence). The germline V and J ends were trimmed by 5 bases and 0 bases, with 17 bases remaining between them. This CDR3 region has 17 residues. The CDR3 sequence: CASSHLPRQYSNQPQHF. CDR3 nucleotide sequence: TGTGCCAGCAGTCACCTTCCTCGACAGTATAGCAATCAGCCCCAGCATTTT.

This clonotype was seen at least ten times. The CDR3: CASSDGQGNTEAFF. CDR3 DNA: TGCGCCAGCAGCGACGGACAGGGGAACACTGAAGCTTTCTTT. The J gene is TRBJ1-1, the V gene TRBV5-1; 8 bases are a match to TRBD1. This CDR3 region has 14 residues. CDR1 is SGHRS, CDR2 YFSETQ, per germline. V lost 4 bases and J lost 1; bases outside the gene matches: 3.

This clonotype occurred many times. The J gene is TRBJ1-4, the V gene TRBV28, with D possibly being TRBD1 (5 bases). Germline assignment: CDR1 MDHEN and CDR2 SYDVKM. V lost 4 bases to trimming and J lost 5 bases, with 14 bases between them. The CDR3 sequence is 15 residues long. CDR3 DNA sequence: TGTGCCAGCAGTTCCCTCAGGGTGGGAAATGAAAAACTGTTTTTT. Protein product: CASSSLRVGNEKLFF. Full variable domain (rest looked up from reference TRBV28 and TRBJ1-4): DVKVTQSSRYLVKRTGEKVFLECVQDMDHENMFWYRQDPGLGLRLIYFSYDVKMKEKGDIPEGYSVSREKKERFSLILESASTNQTSMYLCASSSLRVGNEKLFFGSGTQLSVL.

This clonotype was found a few times. V gene TRBV20-1 combines with J gene TRBJ1-5, with D possibly TRBD1 on 5 matching bases. This CDR3 spans 15 amino acids. V gave up 4 bases and J gave up 0 bases, with 13 bases separating them. CDR1 is DFQATT, CDR2 SNEGSKA, per germline (reference sequence). The CDR3 is CSATQTEYSNQPQHF. The CDR3 region has the DNA TGCAGTGCTACCCAGACAGAATATAGCAATCAGCCCCAGCATTTT.

The table lists this clonotype with many counts. This chain joins TRBV7-9 and TRBJ2-7, with 11 bases matching TRBD1. The V gene's germline CDR1 is SEHNR and CDR2 FQNEAQ (reference sequence). V dropped 7 bases and J dropped 7; count of bases not matched to a gene: 18. The CDR3 has 17 residues. This CDR3 reads CASTGFRREDRGLEQYF. The CDR3 DNA reads as TGTGCCAGCACTGGATTCCGGCGTGAGGACAGGGGGCTGGAGCAGTACTTC.

The chain joins TRBV7-9 to TRBJ1-1; D not certain. V was trimmed by 1 base and J by 7 bases, leaving 7 bases between them. The CDR3 spans 12 residues. In germline, CDR1 is SEHNR, CDR2 FQNEAQ (reference sequence). In DNA form, the CDR3 reads TGTGCCAGCAGCTTAGGGCAGTTTGAAGCTTTCTTT. Encoded protein: CASSLGQFEAFF.

About this clonotype itself: With a much larger clone just one base away, this may be a read error. V is TRBV20-1 and J is TRBJ1-5; tentative D call: TRBD1 (6 bases). The CDR3 totals 17 residues. The germline V gene encodes CDR1 DFQATT and CDR2 SNEGSKA (reference sequence). The V end lost 1 base, the J end lost 3 bases, and 19 bases lay between the germline ends. This CDR3 is CSARGHSGWTVNQPQHF. The CDR3 DNA sequence: TGCAGTGCTAGAGGGCATTCGGGGTGGACAGTCAATCAGCCCCAGCATTTT.

This clonotype is classed as medium-sized. The rearrangement joins TRBV28 to TRBJ2-2; 9 nucleotides align to TRBD1. From germline, CDR1 is MDHEN and CDR2 SYDVKM. This CDR3 region has 15 residues. The junction had 7 bases not matched to a gene; V was cut back by 5 bases and J by 6 bases. This CDR3 is CASSPRDRVAGELFF. The CDR3 DNA sequence: TGTGCCAGCAGTCCTAGGGACAGGGTAGCCGGGGAGCTGTTTTTT.

This clonotype was counted at least ten times. This chain uses TRBV12-3 or TRBV12-4 with TRBJ2-3; D is unclear. The CDR3 sequence is 13 residues long. V was pared by 0 bases and J by 4 bases, with 5 bases between. The CDR3 reads CASSLAGSDTQYF. The CDR3 DNA follows: TGTGCCAGCAGTTTAGCGGGGTCAGATACGCAGTATTTT.

This clonotype was picked up many times. Written as DNA, the CDR3 is TGTGCCAGCAGCCCAGATCCGACTGCGCAGTATTTT. Amino acid sequence: CASSPDPTAQYF. The V gene is TRBV7-2, the J gene TRBJ2-3; D uncertain. The ends were cut back, 5 bases at V and 10 bases at J, with 13 bases in the middle. The CDR3 runs 12 residues. The V gene's germline CDR1 is SGHTA and CDR2 FQGNSA.

This clonotype was recorded at least ten times. The rearrangement uses TRBV3-1 and TRBJ2-5; 7 nucleotides line up with TRBD2. The germline V gene encodes CDR1 LGHDT and CDR2 YNNKEL (reference sequence). V trimming: 2 bases; J trimming: 6 bases; junction bases outside the gene matches: 12. The CDR3 totals 16 residues. The CDR3, as DNA: TGTGCCAGCAGCCAACCTGGGACTACCCAAACCAAGACCCAGTACTTC. It codes for CASSQPGTTQTKTQYF.

This clonotype was found many times. This chain connects TRBV20-1 to TRBJ2-5; D is unclear. CDR3 size: 11 residues. CDR1 and CDR2 from the germline V gene are DFQATT and SNEGSKA (reference sequence). V shed 3 bases and J shed 5 bases, with 7 bases lying between them. CDR3 protein: CSASWMETQYF. The CDR3 DNA reads TGCAGTGCTAGTTGGATGGAGACCCAGTACTTC.

In its sample, this clonotype was seen many times. The gene calls are TRBV2 and TRBJ2-3; 7 bases map to TRBD2. The CDR3 length is 14 residues. V dropped 7 bases and J dropped 2; count of bases not matched to a gene: 6. CDR1 is SNHLY and CDR2 is FYNNEI in the germline V gene. The CDR3 DNA sequence: TGTGCCAGCATCTACGGGGGGAACACAGATACGCAGTATTTT. Translating gives CASIYGGNTDTQYF.

This clonotype was counted many times. The chain recombines TRBV6-5 with TRBJ1-2; D is possibly TRBD1 (5 bases). CDR1 is MNHEY, CDR2 SVGAGI, per germline. V was shortened by 6 bases and J by 7 bases, with 15 bases between the two germline ends. This CDR3 spans 13 amino acids. DNA for the CDR3: TGTGCCAGCAGCCAGGCGCCAGGGTTTGGCTACACCTTC. It codes for CASSQAPGFGYTF.

V gene TRBV3-1 combines with J gene TRBJ2-1, with TRBD2 matching over 7 bases. The CDR3 covers 15 residues. Germline loops: CDR1 LGHDT, CDR2 YNNKEL (reference sequence). Losses at the gene ends were 1 base for V and 1 base for J; bases not matched to a gene: 1. The CDR3 region has the DNA TGTGCCAGCAGCCAAGGGCGGGGGTCCTACAATGAGCAGTTCTTC. This codes for CASSQGRGSYNEQFF.